This T cell receptor beta chain was profiled in a study of control samples from healthy donors and cancer patients. Only in-frame clones appear in the TCRdb table, and some are missing; sequencing was by immunoSEQ multiplex PCR. The sample includes about 85,000 clones, roughly 91% of them seen just once. Germline V lookup: CDR1 SGHTA, CDR2 FQGNSA. Trimming cost V 5 bases and J 12 bases, with 15 bases left between them. The CDR3 length is 12 residues. The chain joins TRBV7-2 to TRBJ2-3; D ambiguous. Sequencing input: blood. This TCR was recovered from a woman aged 55-70 years in good health. Written as DNA, the CDR3 is TGTGCCAGCAGCAAAGATAGGCTGGCCCAGTATTTT. Translating it yields CASSKDRLAQYF.